The 13 T cell receptor beta chains given below trace back to one sample, sequenced in a study of T-cell reconstitution after alpha-beta-depleted transplantation in children. Unique molecular identifiers were incorporated during preparation of the TCRbeta library. MiXCR, run by TCRdb on the PCR reads, gives a single entry per CDR3 protein. The sample includes about 420,000 distinct CDR3 sequences, about a tenth of them seen just once. This specimen consisted of PBMCs from the stem cell graft donor, obtained from the stem cell graft. These TCRs come from a human donor who donated a stem cell graft to a child with acute myeloid leukemia.

This clonotype was picked up a small number of times. The chain carries TRBV29-1 and TRBJ2-5; D not resolved. V lost 4 bases and J 5 bases, leaving 17 bases between the germline ends. The CDR3 totals 14 residues. Germline V lookup: CDR1 SQVTM, CDR2 ANQGSEA. The DNA of the CDR3 is TGCAGCGTTGGTCCATCCGTGGGGTTCGAGACCCAGTACTTC. It codes for CSVGPSVGFETQYF.

The chain couples TRBV7-2 to TRBJ2-5; tentative D call: TRBD1 (6 bases). V was shortened by 1 base and J by 4 bases, with 13 bases between the two germline ends. The germline gives CDR1 SGHTA, CDR2 FQGNSA. The CDR3 extends over 15 amino acids. The CDR3 coding sequence is TGTGCCAGCAGCTTAGTGGGGGCGGCAGGAGAGACCCAGTACTTC. This gives the protein CASSLVGAAGETQYF. The full variable domain, in which reference TRBV7-2 and TRBJ2-5 provide the parts outside the CDR3, is GAGVSQSPSNKVTEKGKDVELRCDPISGHTALYWYRQSLGQGLEFLIYFQGNSAPDKSGLPSDRFSAERTGGSVSTLTIQRTQQEDSAVYLCASSLVGAAGETQYFGPGTRLLVL.

This chain connects TRBV12-3 or TRBV12-4 to TRBJ2-2; tentative D call: TRBD2 (6 bases). This CDR3 has 15 amino acids. V lost 3 bases to trimming and J lost 4 bases, with 12 bases between them. This chain's CDR3 is CASSFEEGVTGELFF. The CDR3 DNA is TGTGCCAGCAGTTTTGAGGAGGGAGTCACCGGGGAGCTGTTTTTT.

This clonotype was seen repeatedly, ten times or more. The chain uses TRBV2 and TRBJ2-2; D ambiguous. This CDR3 spans 14 amino acids. CDR1 SNHLY and CDR2 FYNNEI come from the germline V gene. Trimming removed 6 bases at V and 5 bases at J, with 13 bases between. The CDR3 coding sequence is TGTGCCAGCAGCGGAGCAGTAGGGACCGGGGAGCTGTTTTTT. Its protein is CASSGAVGTGELFF.

This clonotype was observed a handful of times. V gene TRBV4-1 combines with J gene TRBJ2-3; TRBD2 matches 8 bases. Germline CDR1 MGHRA, CDR2 YSYEKL. V was clipped by 3 bases and J by 6 bases; unmatched bases: 14. This CDR3 has 17 residues. CDR3 sequence: CASSQASGTSPTDTQYF. The DNA for the CDR3 is TGCGCCAGCAGCCAGGCATCCGGGACTAGTCCCACTGATACGCAGTATTTT.

This clonotype was counted a few times. The genes are TRBV10-3 and TRBJ1-3, with a weak D call TRBD1 (6 bases). The CDR3 consists of 16 residues. Trimming cost V 2 bases and J 0 bases, with 11 bases left between them. The germline V gene encodes CDR1 ENHRY and CDR2 SYGVKD. CDR3 residues: CAISEITGSSGNTIYF. The CDR3, as DNA: TGTGCCATCAGTGAGATAACAGGGAGCTCTGGAAACACCATATATTTT.

V is TRBV2 and J is TRBJ2-5; TRBD2 matches at 9 bases. Germline values: CDR1 SNHLY, CDR2 FYNNEI. CDR3 length: 16 residues. V trimming: 4 bases; J trimming: 4 bases; junction bases outside the gene matches: 10. The CDR3 nucleotides are TGTGCCAGCAGTGTTTTGATTAGCGGGGGCCGAGAGACCCAGTACTTC. Translation gives CASSVLISGGRETQYF.

The chain carries TRBV12-3 or TRBV12-4 and TRBJ1-4; the D is unclear. V shed 6 bases and J shed 3 bases, with 17 bases lying between them. The CDR3 length is 16 residues. Here the CDR3 DNA reads TGTGCCAGCAGCCTTCTTTCGGGCGTAGCTAATGAAAAACTGTTTTTT. As protein: CASSLLSGVANEKLFF.

The chain has TRBV20-1 and TRBJ1-1; no definite D call. The CDR3 sequence is 15 residues long. Trimming took 0 bases from V and 1 from J, leaving 12 bases between them. The V gene's germline CDR1 is DFQATT and CDR2 SNEGSKA (reference sequence). The CDR3 DNA sequence: TGCAGTGCTAGAGATCGGTTGACGGGGAACACTGAAGCTTTCTTT. Its translation is CSARDRLTGNTEAFF.

This clonotype was detected only a few times. The chain recombines TRBV3-1 with TRBJ2-5; TRBD1 or TRBD2 may be the D gene (5 bases each). The CDR3 has 14 residues. Between the trimmed V and J ends, which lost 5 bases and 5 bases, there was a span of 15 bases. The germline V gene has CDR1 LGHDT and CDR2 YNNKEL (reference sequence). This CDR3 is CASSGDHQRETQYF. In DNA, the CDR3 is TGTGCCAGCAGCGGGGACCACCAGCGGGAGACCCAGTACTTC.

This clonotype was found a few times. The chain combines TRBV20-1 with TRBJ2-1; maybe TRBD2 (5 bases). The ends were cut back, 4 bases at V and 7 bases at J, with 14 bases in the middle. This CDR3 region has 13 residues. Germline assignment: CDR1 DFQATT and CDR2 SNEGSKA (reference sequence). The CDR3 nucleotides are TGCAGTGCTATCGAGGGAGTGCGTAATGAGCAGTTCTTC. It is translated as CSAIEGVRNEQFF.

The V and J genes are TRBV2 and TRBJ1-3, with D unclear. This CDR3 has 17 residues. Germline values: CDR1 SNHLY, CDR2 FYNNEI. Trimming left V 1 base short and J 3 bases short, with 16 bases between. The CDR3 DNA follows: TGTGCCAGCAGTGAAGAAAGGGTTCGGTCGGGTGGAAACACCATATATTTT. Protein: CASSEERVRSGGNTIYF.

This clonotype was picked up a small number of times. This sequence joins TRBV12-3 or TRBV12-4 and TRBJ2-7; D perhaps matches TRBD1 (6 bases). The V and J ends lost 7 bases and 8 bases respectively, with 12 bases between them. This CDR3 has 11 residues. CDR3 sequence (DNA): TGTGCCAGCACCTTTGACAGGAAGCAGTACTTC. This translates into CASTFDRKQYF.